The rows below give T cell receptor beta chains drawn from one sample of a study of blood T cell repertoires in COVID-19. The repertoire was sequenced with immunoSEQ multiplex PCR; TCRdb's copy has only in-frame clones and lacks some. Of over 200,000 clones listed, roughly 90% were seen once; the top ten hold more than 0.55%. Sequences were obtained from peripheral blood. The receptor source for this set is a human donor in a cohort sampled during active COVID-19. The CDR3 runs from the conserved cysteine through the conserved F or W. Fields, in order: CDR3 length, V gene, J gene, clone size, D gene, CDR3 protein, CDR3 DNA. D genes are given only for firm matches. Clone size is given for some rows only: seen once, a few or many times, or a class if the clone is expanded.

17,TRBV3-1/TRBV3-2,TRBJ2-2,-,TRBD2,CASSQDGVAGAPGELFF,TGTGCCAGCAGCCAAGATGGGGTAGCGGGGGCCCCCGGGGAGCTGTTTTTT
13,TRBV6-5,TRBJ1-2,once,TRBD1,CASSYGTVYGYTF,TGTGCCAGCAGTTACGGGACAGTTTATGGCTACACCTTC
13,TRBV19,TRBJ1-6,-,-,CASSSQYNSPLHF,TGTGCCAGTAGTAGCCAGTATAATTCACCCCTCCACTTT
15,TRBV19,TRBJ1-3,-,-,CASSILRGTGNTIYF,TGTGCCAGTAGTATATTACGGGGGACTGGAAACACCATATATTTT
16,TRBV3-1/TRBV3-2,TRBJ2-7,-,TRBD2,CASSPGLAGVSNEQYF,TGTGCCAGCAGCCCGGGACTAGCGGGAGTTTCTAACGAGCAGTACTTC
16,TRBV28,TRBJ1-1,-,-,CASSPRGGKGNTEAFF,TGTGCCAGCAGCCCGCGGGGGGGGAAAGGGAACACTGAAGCTTTCTTT
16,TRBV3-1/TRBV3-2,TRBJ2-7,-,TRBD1,CASSQIIGTGGFEQYF,TGTGCCAGCAGCCAAATAATCGGGACAGGGGGCTTCGAGCAGTACTTC
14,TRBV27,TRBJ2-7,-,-,CASSLAGTLYEQYF,TGTGCCAGCAGTTTGGCCGGGACACTCTACGAGCAGTACTTC
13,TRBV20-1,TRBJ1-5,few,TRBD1,CSASGDRDQPQHF,TGCAGTGCTAGTGGGGACAGGGATCAGCCCCAGCATTTT
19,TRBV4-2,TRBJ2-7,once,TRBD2,CASSQDRGLAGLPSYEQYF,TGTGCCAGCAGCCAAGATAGGGGACTAGCGGGACTTCCCTCCTACGAGCAGTACTTT
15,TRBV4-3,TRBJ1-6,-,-,CASSQGRQRNSPLHF,TGCGCCAGCAGCCAAGGAAGACAGAGAAATTCACCCCTCCACTTT
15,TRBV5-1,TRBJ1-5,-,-,CASSLQGIYGQPQHF,TGCGCCAGCAGCTTACAGGGAATTTATGGCCAGCCCCAGCATTTT
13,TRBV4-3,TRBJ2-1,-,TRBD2,CASSQEELAGQFF,TGCGCCAGCAGCCAAGAGGAGCTAGCGGGACAGTTCTTC
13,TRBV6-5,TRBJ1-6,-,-,CATRRGDNSPLHF,TGTGCCACGCGGCGGGGGGATAATTCACCCCTCCACTTT
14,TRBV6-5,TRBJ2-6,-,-,CASRKYSGANVLTF,TGTGCCAGCAGAAAATACTCTGGGGCCAACGTCCTGACTTTC
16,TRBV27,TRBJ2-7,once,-,CASSLSRTGGYYEQYF,TGTGCCAGCAGTTTATCGAGAACAGGCGGCTACTACGAGCAGTACTTC
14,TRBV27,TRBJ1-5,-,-,CASSAAGSDQPQHF,TGTGCCAGCAGTGCAGCAGGCTCCGATCAGCCCCAGCATTTT
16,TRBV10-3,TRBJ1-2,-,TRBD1,CAISQPSGTVGYGYTF,TGTGCCATCAGCCAACCCTCCGGGACAGTCGGCTATGGCTACACCTTC
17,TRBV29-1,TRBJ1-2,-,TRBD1,CSVEGWTGGLLNYGYTF,TGCAGCGTTGAAGGCTGGACAGGGGGCTTGTTGAACTATGGCTACACCTTC
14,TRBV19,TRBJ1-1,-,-,CASSKQGLNTEAFF,TGTGCCAGTAGTAAGCAGGGATTGAACACTGAAGCTTTCTTT
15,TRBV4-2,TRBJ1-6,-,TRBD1,CASSQPLTGDSPLHF,TGTGCCAGCAGCCAGCCGTTGACAGGGGATTCACCCCTCCACTTT
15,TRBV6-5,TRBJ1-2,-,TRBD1,CASSQPGTAPYGYTF,TGTGCCAGCAGCCAACCCGGGACAGCACCCTATGGCTACACCTTC
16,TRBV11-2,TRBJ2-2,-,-,CASSFSQGGNTGELFF,TGTGCCAGCAGCTTTAGTCAGGGGGGTAACACCGGGGAGCTGTTTTTT
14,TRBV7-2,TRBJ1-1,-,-,CASSSDRISVEAFF,TGTGCCAGCAGCTCCGACAGAATCTCTGTTGAAGCTTTCTTT
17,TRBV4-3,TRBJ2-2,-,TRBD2,CASSQDAGLGVAGELFF,TGCGCCAGCAGCCAAGATGCGGGACTAGGGGTCGCCGGGGAGCTGTTTTTT
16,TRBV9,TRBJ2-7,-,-,CASSGGQGSSSHEQYF,TGTGCCAGCAGCGGGGGCCAGGGGTCATCGTCGCACGAGCAGTACTTC
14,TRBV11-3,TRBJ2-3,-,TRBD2,CASSLLAGADTQYF,TGTGCCAGCAGCTTATTAGCGGGAGCAGATACGCAGTATTTT
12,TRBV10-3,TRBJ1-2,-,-,CATFLANYGYTF,TGTGCCACCTTTTTAGCTAACTATGGCTACACCTTC
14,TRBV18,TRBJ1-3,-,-,CASSPGDYRNTIYF,TGTGCCAGCTCACCGGGGGACTACAGAAACACCATATATTTT
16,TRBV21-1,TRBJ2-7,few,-,CASSTRGGQGVDEQYF,TGTGCCAGCAGCACCCGAGGGGGACAGGGGGTTGACGAGCAGTACTTC
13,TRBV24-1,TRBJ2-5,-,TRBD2,CATSSGSQETQYF,TGTGCCACCTCTAGCGGGTCCCAAGAGACCCAGTACTTC
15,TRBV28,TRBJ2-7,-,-,CASSGPGGHYYEQYF,TGTGCCAGCAGTGGGCCAGGCGGGCATTACTACGAGCAGTACTTC
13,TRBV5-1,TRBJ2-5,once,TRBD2,CASRGGIQETQYF,TGCGCCAGCAGGGGAGGGATCCAAGAGACCCAGTACTTC
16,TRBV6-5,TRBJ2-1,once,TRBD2,CASSYGVPQRGNEQFF,TGTGCCAGCAGTTATGGGGTGCCCCAGCGGGGCAATGAGCAGTTCTTC
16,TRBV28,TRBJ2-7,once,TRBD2,CASSLTSGSSLHEQYF,TGTGCCAGCAGCTTGACTAGCGGGAGTTCCCTTCACGAGCAGTACTTC
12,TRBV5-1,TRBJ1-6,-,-,CASSEEGSPLHF,TGCGCCAGCAGTGAGGAAGGCTCACCCCTCCACTTT
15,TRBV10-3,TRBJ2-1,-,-,CAIGGTGYGYNEQFF,TGTGCCATCGGCGGTACCGGTTACGGCTACAATGAGCAGTTCTTC
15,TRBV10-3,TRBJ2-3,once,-,CAISEYGGLTDTQYF,TGTGCCATCAGTGAGTACGGGGGGCTTACAGATACGCAGTATTTT
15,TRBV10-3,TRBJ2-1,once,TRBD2,CAISALAGEANEQFF,TGTGCCATCAGTGCCCTAGCGGGGGAAGCCAATGAGCAGTTCTTC
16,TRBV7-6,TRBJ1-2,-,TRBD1,CASSLNARQGNYGYTF,TGTGCCAGCAGCTTAAACGCACGACAGGGGAACTATGGCTACACCTTC
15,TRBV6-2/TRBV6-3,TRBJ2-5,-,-,CASSLTTGTQETQYF,TGTGCCAGCAGCTTAACGACAGGAACACAAGAGACCCAGTACTTC
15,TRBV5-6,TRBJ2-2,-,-,CASSRRFANTGELFF,TGTGCCAGCAGCAGGCGGTTCGCGAACACCGGGGAGCTGTTTTTT
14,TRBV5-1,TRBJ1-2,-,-,CASSPTGGNYGYTF,TGCGCCAGCAGCCCTACCGGGGGGAACTATGGCTACACCTTC
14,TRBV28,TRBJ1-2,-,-,CASSLEQVQGGYTF,TGTGCCAGCAGTTTAGAACAGGTGCAAGGTGGCTACACCTTC
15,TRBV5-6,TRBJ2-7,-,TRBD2,CASSLGLAGSYEQYF,TGTGCCAGCAGCTTGGGACTAGCGGGCTCCTACGAGCAGTACTTC
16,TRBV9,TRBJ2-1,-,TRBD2,CASSVVSAGPLGEQFF,TGTGCCAGCAGCGTAGTATCAGCGGGGCCACTGGGGGAGCAGTTCTTC
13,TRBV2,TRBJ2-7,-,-,CASRGTLSYEQYF,TGTGCCAGCAGGGGGACACTTTCCTACGAGCAGTACTTC
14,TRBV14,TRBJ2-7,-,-,CASSQGGVLREQYF,TGTGCCAGCAGCCAAGGGGGAGTGCTTCGGGAGCAGTACTTC
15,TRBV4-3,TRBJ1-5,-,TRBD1,CASSQDRQGGQPQHF,TGCGCCAGCAGCCAAGATCGACAGGGCGGTCAGCCCCAGCATTTT
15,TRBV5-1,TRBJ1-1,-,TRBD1,CASSSWTGEDTEAFF,TGCGCCAGCAGCTCATGGACAGGGGAAGACACTGAAGCTTTCTTT